This TCR beta chain was identified in a study of T cells in narcolepsy. Overall study findings and caveats: Same-patient CSF and blood CD4+ T cell clonotypes included HCRT-specific and TRIB2-specific autoreactive ones. Autoreactive clonotypes reportedly recurred in blood of same and different patients, not controls.

CDR1 and CDR2 (germline): SGHKS, YYEKEE (reference sequence). The CDR3 is 16 residues long. J was trimmed by 5 bases and V by 4 bases; bases with no gene match: 13. Worth noting for this clone: What it binds is unknown.

Clones were read by immunoSEQ multiplex PCR, and TCRdb kept only the in-frame ones, dropping some. The sample consists of some 13,000 clones, roughly nine tenths of them appearing once. The chain carries TRBV5-5 and TRBJ1-2; 8 positions match TRBD1. The sequencing sample was made of CD45RA- memory CD4+ T cells from PBMCs. This TCR was recovered from a human donor with narcolepsy. CDR3 sequence reads: CASSPGGTIWWYGYTF. The DNA for the CDR3 is TGTGCCAGCAGCCCAGGGGGCACCATTTGGTGGTATGGCTACACCTTC. Supplemented by reference TRBV5-5 and TRBJ1-2, the full variable domain reads DAGVTQSPTHLIKTRGQQVTLRCSPISGHKSVSWYQQVLGQGPQFIFQYYEKEERGRGNFPDRFSARQFPNYSSELNVNALLLGDSALYLCASSPGGTIWWYGYTFGSGTRLTVV.